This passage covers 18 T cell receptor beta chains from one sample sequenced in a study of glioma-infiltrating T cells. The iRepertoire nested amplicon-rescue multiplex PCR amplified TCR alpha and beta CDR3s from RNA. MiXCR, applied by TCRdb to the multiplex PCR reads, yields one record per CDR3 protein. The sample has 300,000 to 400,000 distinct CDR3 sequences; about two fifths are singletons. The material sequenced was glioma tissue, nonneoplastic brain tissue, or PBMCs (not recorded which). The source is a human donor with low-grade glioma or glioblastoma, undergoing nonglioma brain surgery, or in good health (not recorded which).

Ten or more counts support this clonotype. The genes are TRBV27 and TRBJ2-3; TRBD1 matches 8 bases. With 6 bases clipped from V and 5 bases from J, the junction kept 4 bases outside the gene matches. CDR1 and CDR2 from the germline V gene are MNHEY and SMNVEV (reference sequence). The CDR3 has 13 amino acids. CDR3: CASRDRGEDTQYF. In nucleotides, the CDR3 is TGTGCCAGCAGAGACAGGGGAGAAGATACGCAGTATTTT.

CDR3 in amino acids: CASSPTADTQYF. CDR3 nucleotide sequence: TGCGCCAGCAGCCCAACCGCAGATACGCAGTATTTT. The rearrangement uses TRBV5-1 and TRBJ2-3; D unresolved. V was pared by 4 bases and J by 4 bases, with 7 bases between. The germline gives CDR1 SGHRS, CDR2 YFSETQ. CDR3 length: 12 amino acids.

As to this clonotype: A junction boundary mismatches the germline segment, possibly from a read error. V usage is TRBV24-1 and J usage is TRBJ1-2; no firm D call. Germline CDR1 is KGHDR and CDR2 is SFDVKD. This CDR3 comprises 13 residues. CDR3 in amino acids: CPTSDSAGDGYTF. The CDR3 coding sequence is TGTCCCACCAGTGATTCGGCAGGCGATGGCTACACCTTC.

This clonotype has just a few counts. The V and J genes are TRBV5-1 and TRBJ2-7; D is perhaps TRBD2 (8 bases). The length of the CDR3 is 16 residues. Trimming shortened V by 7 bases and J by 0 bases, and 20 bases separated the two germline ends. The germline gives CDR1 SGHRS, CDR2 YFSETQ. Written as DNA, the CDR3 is TGCGCCAGCCACAGGGGTAGCGGGGATAGCTCCTACGAGCAGTACTTC. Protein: CASHRGSGDSSYEQYF.

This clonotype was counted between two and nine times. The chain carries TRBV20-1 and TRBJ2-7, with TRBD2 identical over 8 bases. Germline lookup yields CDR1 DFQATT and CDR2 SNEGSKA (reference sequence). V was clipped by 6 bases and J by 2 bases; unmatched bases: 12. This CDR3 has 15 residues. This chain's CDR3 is CSASRVIAGPYEQYF. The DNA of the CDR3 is TGCAGTGCCTCCCGGGTAATAGCGGGGCCCTACGAGCAGTACTTC.

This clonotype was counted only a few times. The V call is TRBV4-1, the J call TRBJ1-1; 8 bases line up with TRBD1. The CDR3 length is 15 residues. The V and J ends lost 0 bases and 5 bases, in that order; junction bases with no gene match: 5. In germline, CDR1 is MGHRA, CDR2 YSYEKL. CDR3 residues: CASSQDQGAGTEAFF. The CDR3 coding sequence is TGCGCCAGCAGCCAAGATCAGGGGGCGGGAACTGAAGCTTTCTTT.

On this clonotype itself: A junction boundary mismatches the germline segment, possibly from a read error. Written as DNA, the CDR3 is TGTGCCAGCAGCAGACTAAGGTTAAGGTCTTACAATAAGCAGTTCTTC. Its protein product is CASSRLRLRSYNKQFF. This sequence joins TRBV7-2 and TRBJ2-1, with D possibly matching TRBD2 (5 bases). Germline CDR1 and CDR2: SGHTA and FQGNSA. The CDR3 is 16 residues long.

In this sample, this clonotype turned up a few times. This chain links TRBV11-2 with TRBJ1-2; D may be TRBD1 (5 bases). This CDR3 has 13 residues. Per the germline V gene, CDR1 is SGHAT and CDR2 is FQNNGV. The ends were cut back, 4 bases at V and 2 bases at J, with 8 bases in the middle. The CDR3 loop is CASSSEGNYGYTF. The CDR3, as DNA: TGTGCCAGCAGCTCAGAGGGGAACTATGGCTACACCTTC.

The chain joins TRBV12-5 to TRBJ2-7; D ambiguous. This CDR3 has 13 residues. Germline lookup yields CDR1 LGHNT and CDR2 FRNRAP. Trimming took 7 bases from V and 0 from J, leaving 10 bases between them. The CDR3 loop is CASAQEFSYEQYF. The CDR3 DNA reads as TGTGCTAGTGCCCAAGAATTCTCCTACGAGCAGTACTTC.

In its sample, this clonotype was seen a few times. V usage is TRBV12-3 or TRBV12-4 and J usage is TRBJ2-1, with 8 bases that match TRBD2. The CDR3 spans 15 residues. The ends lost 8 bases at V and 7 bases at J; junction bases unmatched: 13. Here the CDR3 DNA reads TGTGCCAGCGAATTAGGGGTAGCGGGAAATAATGAGCAGTTCTTC. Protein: CASELGVAGNNEQFF.

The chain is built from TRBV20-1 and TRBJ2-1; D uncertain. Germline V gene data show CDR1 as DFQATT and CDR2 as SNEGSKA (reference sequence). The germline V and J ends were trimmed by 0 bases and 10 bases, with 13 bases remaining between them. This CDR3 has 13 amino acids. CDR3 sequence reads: CSARDVSTKEQFF. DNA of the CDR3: TGCAGTGCTAGAGACGTTAGCACTAAAGAGCAGTTCTTC.

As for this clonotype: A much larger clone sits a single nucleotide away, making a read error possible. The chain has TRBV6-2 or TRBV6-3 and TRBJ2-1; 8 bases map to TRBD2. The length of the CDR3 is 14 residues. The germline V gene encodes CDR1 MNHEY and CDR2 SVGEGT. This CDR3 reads CASRRAGGPVEQSF. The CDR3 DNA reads TGTGCCAGCAGGAGGGCGGGAGGCCCTGTCGAGCAGTCCTTC.

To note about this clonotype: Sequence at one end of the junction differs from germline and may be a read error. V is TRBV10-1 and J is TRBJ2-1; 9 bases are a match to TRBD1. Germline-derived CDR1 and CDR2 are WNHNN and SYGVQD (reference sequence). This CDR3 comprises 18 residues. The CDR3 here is CASSGWDRERSSYNEQFF. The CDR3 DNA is TGTGCCAGCAGTGGTTGGGACAGGGAAAGAAGCTCCTACAATGAGCAGTTCTTC.

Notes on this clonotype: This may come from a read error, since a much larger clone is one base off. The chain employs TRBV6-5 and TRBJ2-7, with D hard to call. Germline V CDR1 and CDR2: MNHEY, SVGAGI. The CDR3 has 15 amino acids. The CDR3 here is CASSHSTSSTYEQYF. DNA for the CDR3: TGTGCCAGCAGTCACTCGACGTCCAGCACCTACGAGCAGTACTTC.

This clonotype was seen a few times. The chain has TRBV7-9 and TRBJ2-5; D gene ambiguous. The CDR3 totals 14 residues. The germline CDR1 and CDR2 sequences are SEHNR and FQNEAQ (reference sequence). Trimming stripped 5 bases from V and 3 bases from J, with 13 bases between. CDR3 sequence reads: CASSQTRSKETQYF. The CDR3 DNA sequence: TGTGCCAGCAGCCAAACGAGGAGTAAAGAGACCCAGTACTTC.

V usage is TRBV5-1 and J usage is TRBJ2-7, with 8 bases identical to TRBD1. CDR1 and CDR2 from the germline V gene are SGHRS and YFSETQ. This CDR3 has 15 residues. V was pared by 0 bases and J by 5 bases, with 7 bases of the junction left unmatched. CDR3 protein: CASSLDGQGMNEQYF. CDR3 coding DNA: TGCGCCAGCAGCTTGGACGGACAGGGTATGAACGAGCAGTACTTC.

CDR3 DNA: TGTGCCAGCAGCCCGATCCATGGCTACACCTTC. It yields the protein CASSPIHGYTF. The rearrangement links TRBV7-2 to TRBJ1-2; D is uncertain. The CDR3 consists of 11 residues. V lost 5 bases to trimming and J lost 6 bases, with 7 bases between them. CDR1 is SGHTA and CDR2 is FQGNSA in the germline V gene.

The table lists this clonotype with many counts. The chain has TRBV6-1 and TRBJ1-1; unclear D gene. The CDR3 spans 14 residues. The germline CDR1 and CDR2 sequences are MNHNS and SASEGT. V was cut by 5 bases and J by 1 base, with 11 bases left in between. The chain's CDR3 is CASSSRRGNTEAFF. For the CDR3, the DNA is TGTGCCAGCAGTTCCCGGCGGGGGAACACTGAAGCTTTCTTT.